These 6 T cell receptor beta chains share one sample of origin, sequenced in a study of blood T cell repertoires in COVID-19. The table came from immunoSEQ multiplex PCR; TCRdb's copy has only in-frame clones and leaves some out. This sample yields about 78,000 clones, of which less than 95% are seen a single time; roughly 1% belongs to the top ten. The sequencing input was peripheral blood. Every receptor here comes from a woman between 45 and 60 years old in a cohort sampled during active COVID-19.

CDR3 sequence: CASSLVPTLSYEQYF. The CDR3 DNA reads TGCGCCAGCAGCTTGGTGCCTACCCTCTCCTACGAGCAGTACTTC. This sequence joins TRBV5-1 and TRBJ2-7; D remains ambiguous. CDR3 size: 15 residues. CDR1 and CDR2 (germline): SGHRS, YFSETQ. Trimming stripped 0 bases from V and 0 bases from J, with 10 bases between.

The chain joins TRBV2 to TRBJ1-2; D uncertain. The V gene's germline CDR1 is SNHLY and CDR2 FYNNEI. The CDR3 totals 15 residues. V gave up 1 base and J gave up 4 bases, with 13 bases separating them. The CDR3 coding sequence is TGTGCCAGCAGTGAAGGTTGGGGAGTAGGCTATGGCTACACCTTC. It translates to CASSEGWGVGYGYTF. Using reference TRBV2 and TRBJ1-2 for the parts outside the CDR3, the full variable domain is EPEVTQTPSHQVTQMGQEVILRCVPISNHLYFYWYRQILGQKVEFLVSFYNNEISEKSEIFDDQFSVERPDGSNFTLKIRSTKLEDSAMYFCASSEGWGVGYGYTFGSGTRLTVV.

The V gene is TRBV7-8, the J gene TRBJ1-5, with 10 bases lining up with TRBD1. V shed 1 base and J 5 bases; nucleotides not matched to a gene: 5. The CDR3 has 16 amino acids. From germline, CDR1 is SGHVS and CDR2 FQNEAQ. CDR3 coding DNA: TGTGCCAGCAGCTTAGAGGGACAGGGGTTTGATCAGCCCCAGCATTTT. This sequence encodes CASSLEGQGFDQPQHF.

This clone was observed once. The J gene is TRBJ2-4, the V gene TRBV29-1, with TRBD2 identical over 13 bases. Germline trimming cut 5 bases from V and 8 bases from J; bases unmatched to any gene: 15. The CDR3 contains 17 residues. Germline CDR1 is SQVTM and CDR2 is ANQGSEA. The CDR3: CSVTGLAGVGSKDIQYF. CDR3 bases: TGCAGCGTTACTGGACTAGCGGGAGTTGGGTCGAAGGACATTCAGTACTTC.

The V and J genes are TRBV5-1 and TRBJ2-1, with TRBD1 as a possible D gene (5 bases). CDR1 SGHRS and CDR2 YFSETQ come from the germline V gene. V lost 1 base to trimming and J lost 0 bases, with 14 bases between them. The CDR3 is 17 amino acids. CDR3 protein: CASSLRGTFSSYNEQFF. CDR3 in DNA: TGCGCCAGCAGCTTGAGGGGCACCTTTAGCTCCTACAATGAGCAGTTCTTC.

The J gene is TRBJ2-7, the V gene TRBV6-2 or TRBV6-3; unclear D gene. V was pared by 2 bases and J by 7 bases, with 9 bases between. This CDR3 region has 12 residues. Germline V lookup: CDR1 MNHEY, CDR2 SVGEGT. CDR3: CASSYLEREQYF. The CDR3 nucleotides are TGTGCCAGCAGTTACCTAGAGCGTGAGCAGTACTTC.